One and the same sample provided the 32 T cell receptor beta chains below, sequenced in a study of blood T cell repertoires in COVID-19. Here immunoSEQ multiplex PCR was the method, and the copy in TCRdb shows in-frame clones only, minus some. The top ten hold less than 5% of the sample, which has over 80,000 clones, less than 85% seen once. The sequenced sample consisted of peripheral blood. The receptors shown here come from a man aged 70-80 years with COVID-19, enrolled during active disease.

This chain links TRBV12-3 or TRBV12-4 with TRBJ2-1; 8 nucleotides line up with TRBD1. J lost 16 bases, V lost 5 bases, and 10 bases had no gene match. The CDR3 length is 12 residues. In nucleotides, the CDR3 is TGTGCCAGCAGTCCCTCCGGGACAGGTTTTTTCTTC. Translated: CASSPSGTGFFF.

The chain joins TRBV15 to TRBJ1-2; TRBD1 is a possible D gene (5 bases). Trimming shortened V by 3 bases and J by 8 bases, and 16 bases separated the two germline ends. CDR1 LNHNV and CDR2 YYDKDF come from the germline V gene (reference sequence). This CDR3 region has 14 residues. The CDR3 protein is CATSRAGREEGYTF. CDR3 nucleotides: TGTGCCACCAGCAGGGCAGGGAGGGAGGAGGGCTACACCTTC.

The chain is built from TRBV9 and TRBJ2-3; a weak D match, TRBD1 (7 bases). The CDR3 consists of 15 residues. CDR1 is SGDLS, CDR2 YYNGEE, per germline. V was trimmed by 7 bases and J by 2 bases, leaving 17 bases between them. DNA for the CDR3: TGTGCCAGCTCTCGGGGGCAGGGGGACACAGATACGCAGTATTTT. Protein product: CASSRGQGDTDTQYF.

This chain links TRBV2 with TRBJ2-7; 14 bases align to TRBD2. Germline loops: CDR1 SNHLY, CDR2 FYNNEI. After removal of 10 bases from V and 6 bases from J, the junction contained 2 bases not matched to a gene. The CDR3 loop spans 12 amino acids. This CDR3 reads CAKGLAGVEQYF. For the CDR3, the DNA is TGTGCCAAGGGACTAGCGGGAGTCGAGCAGTACTTC.

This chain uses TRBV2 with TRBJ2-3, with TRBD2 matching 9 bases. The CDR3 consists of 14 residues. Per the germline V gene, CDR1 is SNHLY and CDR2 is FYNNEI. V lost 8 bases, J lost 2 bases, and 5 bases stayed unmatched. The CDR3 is CASGGTSHTDTQYF. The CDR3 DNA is TGTGCCAGCGGAGGGACTAGCCACACAGATACGCAGTATTTT.

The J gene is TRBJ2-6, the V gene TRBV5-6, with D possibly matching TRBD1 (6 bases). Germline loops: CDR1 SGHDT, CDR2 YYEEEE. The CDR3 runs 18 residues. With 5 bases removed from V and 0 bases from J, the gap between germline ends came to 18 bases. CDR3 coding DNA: TGTGCCAGCAGTAGGAGTACAGGGTTAGACTCTGGGGCCAACGTCCTGACTTTC. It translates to CASSRSTGLDSGANVLTF.

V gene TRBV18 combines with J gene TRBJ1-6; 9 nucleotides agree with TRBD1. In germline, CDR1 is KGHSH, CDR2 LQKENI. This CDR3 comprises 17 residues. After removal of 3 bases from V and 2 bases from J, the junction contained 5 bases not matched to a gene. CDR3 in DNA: TGTGCCAGCTCACCCCCCGGACAGGGGACCTATAATTCACCCCTCCACTTT. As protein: CASSPPGQGTYNSPLHF.

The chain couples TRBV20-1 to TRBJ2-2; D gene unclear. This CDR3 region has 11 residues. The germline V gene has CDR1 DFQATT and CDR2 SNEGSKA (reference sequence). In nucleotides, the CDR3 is TGCAGCCTAGTCGGCACCGGGGAGCTGTTTTTT. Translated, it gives CSLVGTGELFF.

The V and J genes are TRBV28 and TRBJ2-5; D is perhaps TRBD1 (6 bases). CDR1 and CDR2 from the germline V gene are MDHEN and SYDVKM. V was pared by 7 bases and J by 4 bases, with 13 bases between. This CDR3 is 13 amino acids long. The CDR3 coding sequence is TGTGCCAGCATTATGACAGGCGGAGAGACCCAGTACTTC. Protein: CASIMTGGETQYF.

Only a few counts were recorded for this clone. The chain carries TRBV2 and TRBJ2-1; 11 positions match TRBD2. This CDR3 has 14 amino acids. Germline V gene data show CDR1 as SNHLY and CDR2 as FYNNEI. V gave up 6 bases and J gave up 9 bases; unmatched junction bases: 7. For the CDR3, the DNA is TGTGCCAGCAGACAAACTAGCGGGAGAGGTGAGCAGTTCTTC. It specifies CASRQTSGRGEQFF.

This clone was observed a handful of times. CDR3 coding DNA: TGTGCCAGCAGCTTAGGCCCGCGGCTCGATAATGAGCAGTTCTTC. It translates to CASSLGPRLDNEQFF. The rearrangement links TRBV7-6 to TRBJ2-1, with unresolved D. Germline-derived CDR1 and CDR2 are SGHVS and FNYEAQ. CDR3 length: 15 amino acids. Trimming pared 1 base from V and 7 bases from J, leaving 14 bases between.

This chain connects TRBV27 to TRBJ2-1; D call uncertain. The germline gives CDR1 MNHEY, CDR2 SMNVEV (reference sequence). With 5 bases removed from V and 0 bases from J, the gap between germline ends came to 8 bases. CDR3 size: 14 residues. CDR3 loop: CASSPESSYNEQFF. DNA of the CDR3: TGTGCCAGCAGTCCGGAGAGCTCCTACAATGAGCAGTTCTTC.

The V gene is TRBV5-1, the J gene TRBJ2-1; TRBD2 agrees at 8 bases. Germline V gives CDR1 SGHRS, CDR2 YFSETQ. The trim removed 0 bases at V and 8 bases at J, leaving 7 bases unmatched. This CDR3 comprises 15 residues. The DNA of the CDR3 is TGCGCCAGCAGCTTGGCCCCAGCGGGAGTGGATGAGCAGTTCTTC. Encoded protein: CASSLAPAGVDEQFF.

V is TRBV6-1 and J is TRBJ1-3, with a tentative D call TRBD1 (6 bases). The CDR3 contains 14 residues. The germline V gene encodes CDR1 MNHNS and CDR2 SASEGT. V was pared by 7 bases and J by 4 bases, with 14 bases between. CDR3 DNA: TGTGCCAGCAAGGAAGGGGGTTCGGGAAACACCATATATTTT. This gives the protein CASKEGGSGNTIYF.

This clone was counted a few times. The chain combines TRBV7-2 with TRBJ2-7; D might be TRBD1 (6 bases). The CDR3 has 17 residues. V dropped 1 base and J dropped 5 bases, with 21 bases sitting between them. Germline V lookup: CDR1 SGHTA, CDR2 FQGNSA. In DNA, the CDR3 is TGTGCCAGCAGCTTAGTCGGTCGGGCAGGGGCTTCTCACGAGCAGTACTTC. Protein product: CASSLVGRAGASHEQYF.

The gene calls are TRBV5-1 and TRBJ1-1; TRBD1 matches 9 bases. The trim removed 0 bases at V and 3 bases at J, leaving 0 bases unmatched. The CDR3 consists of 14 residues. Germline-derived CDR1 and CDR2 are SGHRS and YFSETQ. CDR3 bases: TGCGCCAGCAGCTTGGGGACAGGGGACACTGAAGCTTTCTTT. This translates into CASSLGTGDTEAFF.

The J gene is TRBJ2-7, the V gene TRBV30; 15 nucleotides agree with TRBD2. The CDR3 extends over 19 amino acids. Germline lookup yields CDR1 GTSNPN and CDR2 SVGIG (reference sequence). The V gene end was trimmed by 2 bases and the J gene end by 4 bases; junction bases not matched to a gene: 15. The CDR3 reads CAWSSPGLAGGPWPYEQYF. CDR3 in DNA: TGTGCCTGGAGTTCTCCCGGACTAGCGGGAGGGCCGTGGCCGTACGAGCAGTACTTC.

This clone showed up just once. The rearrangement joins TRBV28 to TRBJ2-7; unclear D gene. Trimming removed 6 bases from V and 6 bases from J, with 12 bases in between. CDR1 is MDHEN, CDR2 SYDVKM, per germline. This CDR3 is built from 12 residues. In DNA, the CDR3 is TGTGCCAGCAGAACAAGCCGCGGCGAGCAGTACTTC. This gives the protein CASRTSRGEQYF.

The CDR3 nucleotides are TGTGCCAGCAGCCGGGACAGGGGAGACACTGAAGCTTTCTTT. Encoded protein: CASSRDRGDTEAFF. The chain carries TRBV7-8 and TRBJ1-1, with 10 bases matching TRBD1. Germline lookup yields CDR1 SGHVS and CDR2 FQNEAQ. This CDR3 has 14 amino acids. The junction had 3 bases not matched to a gene; V was cut back by 5 bases and J by 3 bases.

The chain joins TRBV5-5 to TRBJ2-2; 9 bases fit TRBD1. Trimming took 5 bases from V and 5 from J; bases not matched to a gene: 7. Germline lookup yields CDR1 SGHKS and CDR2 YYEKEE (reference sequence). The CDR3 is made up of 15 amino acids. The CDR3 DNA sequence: TGTGCCAGCAGGAAACAGGGGGCGCGAACCGGGGAGCTGTTTTTT. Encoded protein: CASRKQGARTGELFF.

The CDR3, as DNA: TGTGCCAGCAGTTTTATACAGTTCGCGAACACCGGGGAGCTGTTTTTT. Residues: CASSFIQFANTGELFF. The chain carries TRBV27 and TRBJ2-2; D unclear. The CDR3 runs to 16 residues. Germline CDR1 is MNHEY and CDR2 is SMNVEV (reference sequence). The germline V and J ends were trimmed by 3 bases and 0 bases, with 11 bases remaining between them.

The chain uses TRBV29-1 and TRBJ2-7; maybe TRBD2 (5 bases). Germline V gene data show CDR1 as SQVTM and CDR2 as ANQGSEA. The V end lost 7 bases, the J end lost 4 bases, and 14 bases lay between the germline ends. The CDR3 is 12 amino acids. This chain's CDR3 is CSGLGAGYEQYF. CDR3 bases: TGCAGCGGCCTGGGAGCCGGTTACGAGCAGTACTTC.

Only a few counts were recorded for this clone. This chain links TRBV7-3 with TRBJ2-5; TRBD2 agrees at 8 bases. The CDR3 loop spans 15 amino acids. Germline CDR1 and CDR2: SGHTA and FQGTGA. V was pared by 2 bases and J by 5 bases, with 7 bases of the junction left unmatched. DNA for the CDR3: TGTGCCAGCAGCTTACGAGCGGGAGAGGGTGAGACCCAGTACTTC. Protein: CASSLRAGEGETQYF. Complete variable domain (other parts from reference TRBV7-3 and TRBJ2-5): GAGVSQTPSNKVTEKGKYVELRCDPISGHTALYWYRQSLGQGPEFLIYFQGTGAADDSGLPNDRFFAVRPEGSVSTLKIQRTERGDSAVYLCASSLRAGEGETQYFGPGTRLLVL.

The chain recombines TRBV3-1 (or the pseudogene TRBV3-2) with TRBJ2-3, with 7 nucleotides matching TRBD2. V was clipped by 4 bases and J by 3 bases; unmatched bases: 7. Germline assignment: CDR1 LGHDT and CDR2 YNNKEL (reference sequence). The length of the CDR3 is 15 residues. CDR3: CASSPQLADTDTQYF. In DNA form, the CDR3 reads TGTGCCAGCAGCCCCCAGCTAGCGGATACAGATACGCAGTATTTT.

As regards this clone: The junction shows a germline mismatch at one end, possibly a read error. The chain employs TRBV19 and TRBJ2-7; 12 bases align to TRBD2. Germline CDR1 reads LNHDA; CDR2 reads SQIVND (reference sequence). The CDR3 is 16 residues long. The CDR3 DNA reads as TGTGCCAGTAGTCGGAGACTAGCGGGAGATTCCTTCGAGCAGTACTTC. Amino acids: CASSRRLAGDSFEQYF.

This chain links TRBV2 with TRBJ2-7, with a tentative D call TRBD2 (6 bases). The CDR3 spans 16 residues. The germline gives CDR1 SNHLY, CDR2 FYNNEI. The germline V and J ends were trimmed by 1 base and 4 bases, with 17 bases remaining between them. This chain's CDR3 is CASSEEGRAGTYEQYF. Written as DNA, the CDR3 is TGTGCCAGCAGTGAAGAGGGCAGGGCAGGGACTTACGAGCAGTACTTC.

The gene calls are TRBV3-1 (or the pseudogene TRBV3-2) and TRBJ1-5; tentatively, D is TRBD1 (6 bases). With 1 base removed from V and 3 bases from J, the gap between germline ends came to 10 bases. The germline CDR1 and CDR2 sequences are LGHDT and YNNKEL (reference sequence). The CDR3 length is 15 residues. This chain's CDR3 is CASSQGGHTNQPQHF. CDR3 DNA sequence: TGTGCCAGCAGCCAAGGGGGACACACCAATCAGCCCCAGCATTTT.

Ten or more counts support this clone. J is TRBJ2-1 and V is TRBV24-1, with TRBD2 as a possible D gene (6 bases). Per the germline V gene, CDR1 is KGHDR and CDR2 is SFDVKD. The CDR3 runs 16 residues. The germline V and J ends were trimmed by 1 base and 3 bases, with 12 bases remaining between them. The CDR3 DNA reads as TGTGCCACCAGTGATTTCGGAGGGAAAGGCTACAATGAGCAGTTCTTC. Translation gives CATSDFGGKGYNEQFF.

CDR3 in amino acids: CASSTTSGVGYEQYF. Written as DNA, the CDR3 is TGTGCCAGTAGTACGACTAGCGGTGTGGGCTACGAGCAGTACTTC. The V call is TRBV19, the J call TRBJ2-7, with 9 nucleotides matching TRBD2. CDR1 and CDR2 from the germline V gene are LNHDA and SQIVND (reference sequence). The CDR3 covers 15 residues. V shed 4 bases, J shed 3 bases, and the junction held 7 bases outside the gene matches.

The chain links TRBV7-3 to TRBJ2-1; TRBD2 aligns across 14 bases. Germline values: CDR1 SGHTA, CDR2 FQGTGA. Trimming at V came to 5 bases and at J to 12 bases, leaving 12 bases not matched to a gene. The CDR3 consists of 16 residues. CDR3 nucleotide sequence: TGTGCCAGCAGCCCGCAAAGGACTAGCGGGAGGATTCCGCAGTTCTTC. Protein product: CASSPQRTSGRIPQFF.

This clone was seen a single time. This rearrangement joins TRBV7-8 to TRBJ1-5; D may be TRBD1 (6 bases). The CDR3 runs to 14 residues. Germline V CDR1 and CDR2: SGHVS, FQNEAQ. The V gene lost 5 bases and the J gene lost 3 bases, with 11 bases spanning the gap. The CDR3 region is CASSPGQNNQPQHF. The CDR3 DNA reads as TGTGCCAGCAGCCCTGGACAGAACAATCAGCCCCAGCATTTT.

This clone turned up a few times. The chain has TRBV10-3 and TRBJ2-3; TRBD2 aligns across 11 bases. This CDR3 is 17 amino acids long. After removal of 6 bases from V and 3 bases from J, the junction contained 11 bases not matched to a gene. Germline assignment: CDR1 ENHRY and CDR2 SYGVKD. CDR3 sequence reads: CAIRGGLAGGGTDTQYF. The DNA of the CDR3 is TGTGCCATCAGGGGGGGTCTAGCGGGAGGAGGAACAGATACGCAGTATTTT.